These 19 T cell receptor beta chains share one sample of origin, sequenced in a study of cytomegalovirus exposure and HLA in healthy donors. In the PCR, 60 Vbeta and 13 Jbeta primers were used. Produced via immunoSEQ multiplex PCR; TCRdb's table is partial and in-frame only. The sample has 100,000 or so clones, about 66% seen once; the top ten hold about 2.1%. The sequenced sample consisted of PBMCs. Source of these receptors: a man younger than 45 in good health and CMV-seronegative.

The J gene is TRBJ1-2, the V gene TRBV28; the match to TRBD1 covers 8 bases. The length of the CDR3 is 14 residues. Germline V gene sequence: CDR1 MDHEN, CDR2 SYDVKM. Germline trimming cut 6 bases from V and 4 bases from J; bases unmatched to any gene: 7. The CDR3 spells CASRKGQVAYGYTF. The DNA of the CDR3 is TGTGCCAGCAGAAAGGGACAGGTTGCCTATGGCTACACCTTC.

The V and J genes are TRBV7-2 and TRBJ1-5; D may be TRBD1 (5 bases). The V gene's germline CDR1 is SGHTA and CDR2 FQGNSA. The CDR3 length is 15 residues. Trimming removed 6 bases at V and 0 bases at J, with 12 bases between. Written as DNA, the CDR3 is TGTGCCAGCAGTAAGGGGTCGTATAGCAATCAGCCCCAGCATTTT. Translated: CASSKGSYSNQPQHF.

V is TRBV9 and J is TRBJ1-1; 8 bases fit TRBD1. The CDR3 consists of 14 residues. Germline lookup yields CDR1 SGDLS and CDR2 YYNGEE. V was pared by 4 bases and J by 4 bases, with 6 bases of the junction left unmatched. CDR3 protein: CASSPRQGTTEAFF. The CDR3 nucleotides read TGTGCCAGCAGCCCCAGACAGGGGACCACTGAAGCTTTCTTT. Complete variable domain (other parts from reference TRBV9 and TRBJ1-1): DSGVTQTPKHLITATGQRVTLRCSPRSGDLSVYWYQQSLDQGLQFLIQYYNGEERAKGNILERFSAQQFPDLHSELNLSSLELGDSALYFCASSPRQGTTEAFFGQGTRLTVV.

J is TRBJ2-7 and V is TRBV5-6; TRBD2 matches at 13 bases. Germline V lookup: CDR1 SGHDT, CDR2 YYEEEE. J gave up 5 bases and V 3 bases, and 11 bases lay outside the gene matches. The CDR3 totals 17 residues. The DNA for the CDR3 is TGTGCCAGCAGCTCCCCCGGGTCTACTAGCGGGAGGGACGAGCAGTACTTC. Its translation is CASSSPGSTSGRDEQYF. Combining the CDR3 with reference TRBV5-6 and TRBJ2-7 gives the whole variable domain DAGVTQSPTHLIKTRGQQVTLRCSPKSGHDTVSWYQQALGQGPQFIFQYYEEEERQRGNFPDRFSGHQFPNYSSELNVNALLLGDSALYLCASSSPGSTSGRDEQYFGPGTRLTVT.

The chain employs TRBV25-1 and TRBJ2-7, with 8 bases aligning to TRBD1. CDR1 and CDR2 (germline): MGHDK, SYGVNS. Unmatched junction bases numbered 3, after V lost 5 bases and J lost 3 bases. This CDR3 has 13 amino acids. This CDR3 reads CASSRDRSYEQYF. The CDR3 region has the DNA TGTGCCAGCAGTAGGGACAGGAGCTACGAGCAGTACTTC.

The chain joins TRBV28 to TRBJ2-7, with 8 positions matching TRBD1. Germline CDR1 and CDR2: MDHEN and SYDVKM. CDR3 length: 15 amino acids. V gave up 4 bases and J gave up 2 bases; unmatched junction bases: 7. This chain's CDR3 is CASSSDGQGPYEQYF. Written as DNA, the CDR3 is TGTGCCAGCAGTTCTGATGGACAGGGACCCTACGAGCAGTACTTC.

V gene TRBV19 combines with J gene TRBJ1-3; D is unresolved. This CDR3 is 18 amino acids long. From germline, CDR1 is LNHDA and CDR2 SQIVND (reference sequence). Trimming removed 5 bases at V and 0 bases at J, with 20 bases between. In nucleotides, the CDR3 is TGTGCCAGTAGTTCCCGACCCTTCCAACAGAGCTCTGGAAACACCATATATTTT. This codes for CASSSRPFQQSSGNTIYF.

V is TRBV7-2 and J is TRBJ2-7; the match to TRBD2 covers 10 bases. This CDR3 comprises 17 residues. Trimming cost V 4 bases and J 4 bases; bases outside gene matches: 13. Germline CDR1 SGHTA, CDR2 FQGNSA. The chain's CDR3 is CASSSVFPGLASYEQYF. As DNA, the CDR3 is TGTGCCAGCAGCTCTGTATTCCCGGGACTAGCGTCGTACGAGCAGTACTTC. Combining the CDR3 with reference TRBV7-2 and TRBJ2-7 gives the whole variable domain GAGVSQSPSNKVTEKGKDVELRCDPISGHTALYWYRQSLGQGLEFLIYFQGNSAPDKSGLPSDRFSAERTGGSVSTLTIQRTQQEDSAVYLCASSSVFPGLASYEQYFGPGTRLTVT.

This clone has only a few counts. The chain couples TRBV6-5 to TRBJ1-1; a weak D match, TRBD1 (5 bases). This CDR3 region has 13 residues. V shed 5 bases and J shed 5 bases, with 12 bases lying between them. Germline V lookup: CDR1 MNHEY, CDR2 SVGAGI. This CDR3 is CASSLGARTEAFF. In DNA form, the CDR3 reads TGTGCCAGCAGTCTAGGGGCTCGGACTGAAGCTTTCTTT.

This clone was picked up a small number of times. The chain joins TRBV30 to TRBJ1-2; weak D call: TRBD1 (6 bases). This CDR3 is 12 amino acids long. CDR1 is GTSNPN and CDR2 is SVGIG in the germline V gene (reference sequence). V was pared by 3 bases and J by 6 bases, with 11 bases between. The chain's CDR3 is CAWSSDSHGYTF. The CDR3 DNA reads as TGTGCCTGGAGCTCGGACAGCCATGGCTACACCTTC.

As DNA, the CDR3 is TGTGCCAGCAGCACTGTAGGGGTCCCAGGGGGAGATACGCAGTATTTT. This sequence encodes CASSTVGVPGGDTQYF. The J gene is TRBJ2-3, the V gene TRBV5-4; 7 bases match TRBD1. This CDR3 region has 16 residues. CDR1 is SGHNT and CDR2 is YYREEE in the germline V gene (reference sequence). J gave up 5 bases and V 4 bases, and 13 bases lay outside the gene matches.

The chain has TRBV15 and TRBJ1-6; unclear D gene. Trimming took 0 bases from V and 3 from J, leaving 15 bases between them. Looked up from germline, CDR1 is LNHNV and CDR2 is YYDKDF (reference sequence). The CDR3 sequence is 18 residues long. CDR3 residues: CATSRDGVGGIYNSPLHF. CDR3 DNA sequence: TGTGCCACCAGCAGAGATGGGGTAGGAGGGATCTATAATTCACCCCTCCACTTT.

The chain recombines TRBV4-1 with TRBJ2-1; D is possibly TRBD2 (6 bases). With 1 base removed from V and 5 bases from J, the gap between germline ends came to 12 bases. Looked up from germline, CDR1 is MGHRA and CDR2 is YSYEKL. The CDR3 is 15 amino acids. CDR3: CASSQGRDGNNEQFF. CDR3 coding DNA: TGCGCCAGCAGCCAAGGGCGGGACGGTAACAATGAGCAGTTCTTC.

This clone was seen a few times. The rearrangement joins TRBV7-2 to TRBJ1-4; 11 nucleotides agree with TRBD1. Trimming removed 5 bases from V and 5 bases from J; junction bases left unmatched: 13. Germline CDR1 reads SGHTA; CDR2 reads FQGNSA. The CDR3 has 18 amino acids. CDR3 region: CASSAGQGVVGPNEKLFF. For the CDR3, the DNA is TGTGCCAGCAGCGCGGGACAGGGGGTTGTTGGGCCAAATGAAAAACTGTTTTTT.

The chain combines TRBV2 with TRBJ2-2, with D possibly being TRBD1 (6 bases). The ends were cut back, 7 bases at V and 7 bases at J, with 16 bases in the middle. This CDR3 spans 14 amino acids. Germline V lookup: CDR1 SNHLY, CDR2 FYNNEI. Written as DNA, the CDR3 is TGTGCCAGCACCAGGACAGCGGCGGTCGGGGAGCTGTTTTTT. Translation gives CASTRTAAVGELFF.

The rearrangement joins TRBV29-1 to TRBJ2-7, with TRBD2 matching over 8 bases. V gave up 8 bases and J gave up 0 bases; unmatched junction bases: 3. The germline V gene encodes CDR1 SQVTM and CDR2 ANQGSEA. The CDR3 loop spans 12 amino acids. This CDR3 reads CSPGLDSYEQYF. The CDR3, as DNA: TGCAGCCCGGGACTAGACTCCTACGAGCAGTACTTC.

This clone was seen more than once but under ten times. The chain recombines TRBV7-3 with TRBJ1-2; D call uncertain. From germline, CDR1 is SGHTA and CDR2 FQGTGA. The V gene lost 2 bases and the J gene lost 1 base, with 14 bases spanning the gap. This CDR3 comprises 16 residues. The DNA of the CDR3 is TGTGCCAGCAGCTTATCCCCCGGGGATCATAACTATGGCTACACCTTC. This translates into CASSLSPGDHNYGYTF.

This clone occurred a few times. The V gene is TRBV29-1, the J gene TRBJ2-7; perhaps TRBD2 as D (6 bases). Trimming took 3 bases from V and 1 from J, leaving 13 bases between them. CDR1 and CDR2 (germline): SQVTM, ANQGSEA. The CDR3 is 14 residues long. CDR3 amino acids: CSVEGGQLSYEQYF. Here the CDR3 DNA reads TGCAGCGTTGAGGGGGGTCAGCTGTCCTACGAGCAGTACTTC.

V is TRBV5-1 and J is TRBJ2-1, with TRBD2 identical over 7 bases. Per germline, CDR1 SGHRS and CDR2 YFSETQ. V lost 3 bases and J lost 2; bases outside the gene matches: 2. This CDR3 contains 14 residues. The CDR3 nucleotides read TGCGCCAGCAGCTGGGGGGGGGCCTACAATGAGCAGTTCTTC. This encodes CASSWGGAYNEQFF.